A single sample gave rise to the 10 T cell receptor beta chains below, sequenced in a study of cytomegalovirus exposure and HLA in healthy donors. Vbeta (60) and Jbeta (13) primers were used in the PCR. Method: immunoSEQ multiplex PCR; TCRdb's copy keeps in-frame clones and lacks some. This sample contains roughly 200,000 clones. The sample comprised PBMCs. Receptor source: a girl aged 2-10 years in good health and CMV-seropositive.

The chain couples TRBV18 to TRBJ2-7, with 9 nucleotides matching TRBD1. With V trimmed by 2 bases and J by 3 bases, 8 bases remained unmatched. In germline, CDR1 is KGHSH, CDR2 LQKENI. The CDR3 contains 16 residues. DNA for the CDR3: TGTGCCAGCTCACCAATTGGGGGACAGGGAGTCTACGAGCAGTACTTC. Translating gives CASSPIGGQGVYEQYF.

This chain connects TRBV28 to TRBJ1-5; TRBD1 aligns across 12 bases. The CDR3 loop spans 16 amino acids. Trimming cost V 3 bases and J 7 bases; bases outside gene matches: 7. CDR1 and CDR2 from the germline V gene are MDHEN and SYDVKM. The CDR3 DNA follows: TGTGCCAGCAGTTTGGGGGACAGGGGGCCGGGACAGCCCCAGCATTTT. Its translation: CASSLGDRGPGQPQHF.

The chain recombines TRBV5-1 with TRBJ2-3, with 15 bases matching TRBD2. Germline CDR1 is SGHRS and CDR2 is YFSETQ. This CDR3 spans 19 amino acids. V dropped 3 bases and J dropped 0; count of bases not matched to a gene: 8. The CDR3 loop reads CASSSGLAGGTGSTDTQYF. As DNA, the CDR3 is TGCGCCAGCAGCTCCGGACTAGCGGGAGGGACCGGTAGCACAGATACGCAGTATTTT.

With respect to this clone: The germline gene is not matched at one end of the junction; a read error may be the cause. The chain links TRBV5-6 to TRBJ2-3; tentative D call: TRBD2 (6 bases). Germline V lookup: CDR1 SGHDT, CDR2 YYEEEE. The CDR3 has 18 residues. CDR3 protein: CACSLSLPEGPDTDTQYF. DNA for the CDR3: TGTGCCTGCAGCTTGTCTTTACCGGAGGGCCCGGACACAGATACGCAGTATTTT. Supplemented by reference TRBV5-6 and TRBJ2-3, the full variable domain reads DAGVTQSPTHLIKTRGQQVTLRCSPKSGHDTVSWYQQALGQGPQFIFQYYEEEERQRGNFPDRFSGHQFPNYSSELNVNALLLGDSALYLCACSLSLPEGPDTDTQYFGPGTRLTVL.

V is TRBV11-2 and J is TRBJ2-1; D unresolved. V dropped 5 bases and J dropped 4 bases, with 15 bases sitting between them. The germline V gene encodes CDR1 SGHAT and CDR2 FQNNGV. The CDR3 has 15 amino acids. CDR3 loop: CASSHLRRLYNEQFF. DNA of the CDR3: TGTGCCAGCAGCCATCTGAGGCGGCTATACAATGAGCAGTTCTTC.

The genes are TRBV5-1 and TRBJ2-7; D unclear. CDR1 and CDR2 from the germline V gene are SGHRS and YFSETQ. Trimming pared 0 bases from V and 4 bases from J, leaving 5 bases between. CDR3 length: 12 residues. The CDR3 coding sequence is TGCGCCAGCAGCTTGGTCGGTTACGAGCAGTACTTC. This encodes CASSLVGYEQYF.

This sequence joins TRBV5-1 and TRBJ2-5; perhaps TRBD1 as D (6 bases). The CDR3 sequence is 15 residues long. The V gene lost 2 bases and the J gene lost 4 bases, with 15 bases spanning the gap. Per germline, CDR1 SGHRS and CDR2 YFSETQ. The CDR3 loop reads CASSFGGPSGETQYF. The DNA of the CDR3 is TGCGCCAGCAGCTTTGGGGGCCCCTCCGGAGAGACCCAGTACTTC.

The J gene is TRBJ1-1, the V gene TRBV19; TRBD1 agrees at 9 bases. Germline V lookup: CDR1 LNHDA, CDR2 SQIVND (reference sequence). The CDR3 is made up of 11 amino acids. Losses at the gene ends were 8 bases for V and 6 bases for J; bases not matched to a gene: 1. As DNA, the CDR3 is TGTGCCAGTTGGGACAGGGCTGAAGCTTTCTTT. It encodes CASWDRAEAFF.

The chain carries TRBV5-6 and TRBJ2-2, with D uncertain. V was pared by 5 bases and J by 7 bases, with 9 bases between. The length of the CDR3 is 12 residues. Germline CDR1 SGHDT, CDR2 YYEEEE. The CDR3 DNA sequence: TGTGCCAGCAGTCCTCGCTACGGGGAGCTGTTTTTT. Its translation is CASSPRYGELFF.

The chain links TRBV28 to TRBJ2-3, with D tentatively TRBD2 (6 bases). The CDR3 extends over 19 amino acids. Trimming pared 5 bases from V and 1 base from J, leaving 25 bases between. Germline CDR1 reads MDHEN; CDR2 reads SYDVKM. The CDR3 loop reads CASSPPGLGTSHGTDTQYF. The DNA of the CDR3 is TGTGCCAGCAGTCCCCCGGGACTCGGGACCTCCCACGGCACAGATACGCAGTATTTT.